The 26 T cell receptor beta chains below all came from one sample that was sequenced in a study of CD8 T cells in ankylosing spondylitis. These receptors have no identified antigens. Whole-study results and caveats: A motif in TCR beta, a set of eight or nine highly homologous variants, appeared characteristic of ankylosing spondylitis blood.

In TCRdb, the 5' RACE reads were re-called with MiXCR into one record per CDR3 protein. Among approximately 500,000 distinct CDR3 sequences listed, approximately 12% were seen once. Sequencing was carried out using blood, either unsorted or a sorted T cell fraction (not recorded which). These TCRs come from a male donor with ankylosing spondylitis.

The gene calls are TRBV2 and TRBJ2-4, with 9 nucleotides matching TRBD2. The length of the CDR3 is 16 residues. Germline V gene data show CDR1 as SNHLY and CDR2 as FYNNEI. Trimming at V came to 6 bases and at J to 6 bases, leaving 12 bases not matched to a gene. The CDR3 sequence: CASSLGGSGSGNIQYF. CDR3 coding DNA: TGTGCCAGCAGCCTCGGGGGTAGCGGGAGTGGAAACATTCAGTACTTC.

The CDR3 here is CATSDTSGLAGGHRSYNEQFF. CDR3 nucleotide sequence: TGTGCCACCAGTGACACATCCGGACTAGCGGGGGGGCACCGCTCCTACAATGAGCAGTTCTTC. The J gene is TRBJ2-1, the V gene TRBV24-1; 15 bases match TRBD2. Trimming at V came to 4 bases and at J to 0 bases, leaving 12 bases not matched to a gene. The CDR3 consists of 21 residues. CDR1 and CDR2 (germline): KGHDR, SFDVKD.

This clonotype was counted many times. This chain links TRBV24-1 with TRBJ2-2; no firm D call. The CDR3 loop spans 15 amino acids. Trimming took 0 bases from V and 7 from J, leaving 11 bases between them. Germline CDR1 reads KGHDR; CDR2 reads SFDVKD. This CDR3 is CATSDLLLPDGELFF. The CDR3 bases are TGTGCCACCAGTGATTTGTTGCTACCCGACGGGGAGCTGTTTTTT.

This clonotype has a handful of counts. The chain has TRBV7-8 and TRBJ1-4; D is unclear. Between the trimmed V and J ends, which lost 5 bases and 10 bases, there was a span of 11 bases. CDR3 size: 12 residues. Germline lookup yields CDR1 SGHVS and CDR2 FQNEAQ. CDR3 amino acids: CASSGNLGKLFF. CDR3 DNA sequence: TGTGCCAGCAGCGGGAACTTAGGAAAACTGTTTTTT.

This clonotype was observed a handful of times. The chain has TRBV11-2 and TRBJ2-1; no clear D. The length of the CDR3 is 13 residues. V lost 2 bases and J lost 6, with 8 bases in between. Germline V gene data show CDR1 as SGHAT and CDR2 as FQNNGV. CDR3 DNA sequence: TGTGCCAGCAGCTTAAAGGCAGTCAATGAGCAGTTCTTC. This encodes CASSLKAVNEQFF.

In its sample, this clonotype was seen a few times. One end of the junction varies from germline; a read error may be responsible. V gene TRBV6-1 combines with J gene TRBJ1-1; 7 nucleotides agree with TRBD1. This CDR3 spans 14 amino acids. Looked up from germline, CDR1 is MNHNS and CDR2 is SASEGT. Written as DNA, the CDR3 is TGTGCCAGCAGAGAAGGGGGCGCAGGGACTGAAGCTTTCTTT. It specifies CASREGGAGTEAFF.

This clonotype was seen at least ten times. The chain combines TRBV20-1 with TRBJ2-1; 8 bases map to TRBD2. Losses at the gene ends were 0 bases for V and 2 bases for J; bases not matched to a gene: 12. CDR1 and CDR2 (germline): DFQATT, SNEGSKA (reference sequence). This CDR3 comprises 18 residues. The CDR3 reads CSARDSPPGTSPYNEQFF. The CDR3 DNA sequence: TGCAGTGCTAGAGATTCGCCCCCCGGGACTAGTCCCTACAATGAGCAGTTCTTC.

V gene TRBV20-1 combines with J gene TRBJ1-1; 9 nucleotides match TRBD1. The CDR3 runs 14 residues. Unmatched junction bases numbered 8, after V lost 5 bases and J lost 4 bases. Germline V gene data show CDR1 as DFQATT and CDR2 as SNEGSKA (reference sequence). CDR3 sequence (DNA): TGCAGTGCTGGGGGGGACAGGGATGGCACTGAAGCTTTCTTT. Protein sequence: CSAGGDRDGTEAFF.

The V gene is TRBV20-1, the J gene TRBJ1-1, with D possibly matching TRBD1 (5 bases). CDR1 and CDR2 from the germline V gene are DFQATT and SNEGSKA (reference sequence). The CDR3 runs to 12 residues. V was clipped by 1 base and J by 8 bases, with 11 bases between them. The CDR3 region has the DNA TGCAGTGCTAGAGTGCAGGGCGCGGAAGCTTTCTTT. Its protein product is CSARVQGAEAFF.

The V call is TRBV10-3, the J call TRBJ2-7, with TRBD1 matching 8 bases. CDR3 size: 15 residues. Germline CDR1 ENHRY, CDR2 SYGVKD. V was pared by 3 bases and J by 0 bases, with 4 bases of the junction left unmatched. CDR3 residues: CAISEQGVGSYEQYF. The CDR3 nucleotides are TGTGCCATCAGTGAACAGGGGGTTGGCTCCTACGAGCAGTACTTC.

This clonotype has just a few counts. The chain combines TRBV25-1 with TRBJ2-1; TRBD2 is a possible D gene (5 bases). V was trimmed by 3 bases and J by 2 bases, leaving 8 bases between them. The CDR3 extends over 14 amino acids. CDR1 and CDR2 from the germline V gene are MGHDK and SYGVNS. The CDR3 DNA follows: TGTGCCAGCAGTGACCCAGCGGCCTACAATGAGCAGTTCTTC. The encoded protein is CASSDPAAYNEQFF.

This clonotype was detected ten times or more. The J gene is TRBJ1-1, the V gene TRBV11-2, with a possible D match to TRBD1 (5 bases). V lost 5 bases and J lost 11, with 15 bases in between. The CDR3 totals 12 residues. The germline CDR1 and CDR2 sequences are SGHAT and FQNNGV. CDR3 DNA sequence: TGTGCCAGCAGCATGTCGACAGTATCGGCTTTCTTT. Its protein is CASSMSTVSAFF.

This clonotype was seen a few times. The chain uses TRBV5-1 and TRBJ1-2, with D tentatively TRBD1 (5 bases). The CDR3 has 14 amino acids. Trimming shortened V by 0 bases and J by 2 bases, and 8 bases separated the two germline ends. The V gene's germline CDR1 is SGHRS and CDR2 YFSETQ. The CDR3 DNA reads TGCGCCAGCAGCTTGGACAGGCCCAACTATGGCTACACCTTC. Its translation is CASSLDRPNYGYTF. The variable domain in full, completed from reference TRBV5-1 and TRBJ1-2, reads KAGVTQTPRYLIKTRGQQVTLSCSPISGHRSVSWYQQTPGQGLQFLFEYFSETQRNKGNFPGRFSGRQFSNSRSEMNVSTLELGDSALYLCASSLDRPNYGYTFGSGTRLTVV.

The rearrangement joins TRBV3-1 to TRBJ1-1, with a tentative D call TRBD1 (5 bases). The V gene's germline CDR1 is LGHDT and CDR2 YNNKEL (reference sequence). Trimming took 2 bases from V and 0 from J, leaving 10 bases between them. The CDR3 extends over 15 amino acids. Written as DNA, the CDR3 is TGTGCCAGCAGCCAACATGGGGGACTGAACACTGAAGCTTTCTTT. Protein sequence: CASSQHGGLNTEAFF.

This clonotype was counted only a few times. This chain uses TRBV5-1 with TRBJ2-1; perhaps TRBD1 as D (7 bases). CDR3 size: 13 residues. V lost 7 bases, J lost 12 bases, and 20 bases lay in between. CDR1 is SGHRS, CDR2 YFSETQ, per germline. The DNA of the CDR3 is TGCGCCAGCTTTGGGAGGTGGGACAGCATGCAGTTCTTC. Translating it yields CASFGRWDSMQFF. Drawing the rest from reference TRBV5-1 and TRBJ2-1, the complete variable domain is KAGVTQTPRYLIKTRGQQVTLSCSPISGHRSVSWYQQTPGQGLQFLFEYFSETQRNKGNFPGRFSGRQFSNSRSEMNVSTLELGDSALYLCASFGRWDSMQFFGPGTRLTVL.

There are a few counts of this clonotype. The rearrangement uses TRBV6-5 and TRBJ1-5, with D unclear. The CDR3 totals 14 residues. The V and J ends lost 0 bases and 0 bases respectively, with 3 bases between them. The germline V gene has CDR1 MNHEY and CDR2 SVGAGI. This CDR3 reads CASSYSSSNQPQHF. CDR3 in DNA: TGTGCCAGCAGTTACTCCAGTAGCAATCAGCCCCAGCATTTT.

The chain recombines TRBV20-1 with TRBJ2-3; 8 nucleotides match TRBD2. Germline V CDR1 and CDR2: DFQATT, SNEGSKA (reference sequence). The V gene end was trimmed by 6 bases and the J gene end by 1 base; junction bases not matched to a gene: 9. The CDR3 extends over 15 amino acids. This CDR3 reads CSARGSSGGTDTQYF. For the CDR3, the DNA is TGCAGTGCGCGAGGGAGTAGCGGGGGCACAGATACGCAGTATTTT.

Written as DNA, the CDR3 is TGCAGTGCTAGCCGCCTGGGGAGGGATGACTACGAGCAGTACTTC. Translation: CSASRLGRDDYEQYF. The chain recombines TRBV20-1 with TRBJ2-7; TRBD2 matches 7 bases. Germline values: CDR1 DFQATT, CDR2 SNEGSKA (reference sequence). The CDR3 consists of 15 residues. V trimming: 3 bases; J trimming: 3 bases; junction bases outside the gene matches: 11.

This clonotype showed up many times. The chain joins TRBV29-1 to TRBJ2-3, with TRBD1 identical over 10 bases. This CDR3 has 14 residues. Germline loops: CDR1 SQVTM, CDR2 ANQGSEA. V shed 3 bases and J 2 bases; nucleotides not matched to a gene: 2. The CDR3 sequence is CSVETGGFTDTQYF. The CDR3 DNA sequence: TGCAGCGTTGAGACAGGGGGCTTCACAGATACGCAGTATTTT.

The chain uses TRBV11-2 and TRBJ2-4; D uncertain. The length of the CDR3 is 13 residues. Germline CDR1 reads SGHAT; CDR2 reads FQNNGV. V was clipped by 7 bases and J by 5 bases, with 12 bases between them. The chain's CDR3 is CASTDGPENIQYF. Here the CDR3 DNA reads TGTGCCAGCACGGACGGACCAGAAAACATTCAGTACTTC.

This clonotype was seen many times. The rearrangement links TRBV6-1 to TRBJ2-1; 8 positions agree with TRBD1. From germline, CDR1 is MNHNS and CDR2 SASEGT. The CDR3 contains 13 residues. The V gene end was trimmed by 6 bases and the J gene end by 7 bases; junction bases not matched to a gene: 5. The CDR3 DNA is TGTGCCAGCAGAAGGACAGGGTCAAATGAGCAGTTCTTC. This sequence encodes CASRRTGSNEQFF.

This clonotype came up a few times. CDR3 sequence: CASSLAKQGSGANVLTF. The CDR3 region has the DNA TGTGCCAGCAGCTTAGCCAAACAGGGATCTGGGGCCAACGTCCTGACTTTC. The chain recombines TRBV7-2 with TRBJ2-6; weak D call: TRBD1 (6 bases). CDR3 length: 17 amino acids. V was pared by 0 bases and J by 1 base, with 10 bases between. The germline V gene has CDR1 SGHTA and CDR2 FQGNSA.

CDR3 loop: CSASHRGPYTGELFF. The DNA of the CDR3 is TGCAGTGCTTCCCACAGGGGGCCCTACACCGGGGAGCTGTTTTTT. This chain connects TRBV20-1 to TRBJ2-2, with 9 bases lining up with TRBD1. CDR1 and CDR2 from the germline V gene are DFQATT and SNEGSKA (reference sequence). Losses at the gene ends were 5 bases for V and 3 bases for J; bases not matched to a gene: 7. The CDR3 covers 15 residues.

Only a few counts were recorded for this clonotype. CDR3 coding DNA: TGTGCCAGCACGTGGACAGGCCTGAACACTGAAGCTTTCTTT. It encodes CASTWTGLNTEAFF. This chain links TRBV6-1 with TRBJ1-1; 7 nucleotides line up with TRBD1. The CDR3 runs 14 residues. CDR1 is MNHNS, CDR2 SASEGT, per germline. With V trimmed by 7 bases and J by 0 bases, 5 bases remained unmatched.

The CDR3 bases are TGCAGTGCTCCCCACTTGGCTAGCGGAAGCACAGATACGCAGTATTTT. Encoded protein: CSAPHLASGSTDTQYF. This sequence joins TRBV20-1 and TRBJ2-3; 7 bases match TRBD2. V lost 5 bases and J lost 0; bases outside the gene matches: 11. The CDR3 spans 16 residues. Germline CDR1 DFQATT, CDR2 SNEGSKA (reference sequence).

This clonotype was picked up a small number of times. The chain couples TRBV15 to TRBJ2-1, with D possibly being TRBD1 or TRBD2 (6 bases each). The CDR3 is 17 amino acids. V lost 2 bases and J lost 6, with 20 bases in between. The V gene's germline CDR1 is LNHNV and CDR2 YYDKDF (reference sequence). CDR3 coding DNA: TGTGCCACCAGCAGAAGGGGGGTGGGAGAATGGATCAATGAGCAGTTCTTC. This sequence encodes CATSRRGVGEWINEQFF.